This T cell receptor beta chain was sequenced during a study of blood T cell repertoires in COVID-19. V shed 5 bases and J shed 1 base, with 11 bases lying between them. The V gene's germline CDR1 is GTSNPN and CDR2 SVGIG (reference sequence). This CDR3 has 13 amino acids. The data were produced by immunoSEQ multiplex PCR, yet TCRdb's version contains in-frame clones alone and is incomplete. This sample has more than 65,000 clones, with about nine tenths found just once. The sequenced sample consisted of peripheral blood. V usage is TRBV30 and J usage is TRBJ2-5; D not resolved. This receptor was identified in a man aged 50 or older with active COVID-19. CDR3: CAWAPNGQETQYF. Written as DNA, the CDR3 is TGTGCCTGGGCCCCAAACGGCCAAGAGACCCAGTACTTC.